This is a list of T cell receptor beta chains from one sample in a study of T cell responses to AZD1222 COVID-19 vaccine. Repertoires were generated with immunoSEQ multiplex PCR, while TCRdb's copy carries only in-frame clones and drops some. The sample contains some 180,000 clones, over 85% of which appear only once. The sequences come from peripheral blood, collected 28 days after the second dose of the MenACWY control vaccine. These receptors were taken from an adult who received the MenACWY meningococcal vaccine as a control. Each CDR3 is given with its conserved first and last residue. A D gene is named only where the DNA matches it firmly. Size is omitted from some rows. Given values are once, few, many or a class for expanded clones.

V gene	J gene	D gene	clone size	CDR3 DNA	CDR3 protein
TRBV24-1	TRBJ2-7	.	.	TGTGCCACCGAGGAGGGCTACGAGCAGTACTTC	CATEEGYEQYF
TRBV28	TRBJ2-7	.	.	TGTGCCAGCAGTTTAGTGGTAGCGGCGGCCTACGAGCAGTACTTC	CASSLVVAAAYEQYF
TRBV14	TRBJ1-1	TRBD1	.	TGTGCCAGCAGGTCATTAACAGGGGTCGGCACTGAAGCTTTCTTT	CASRSLTGVGTEAFF
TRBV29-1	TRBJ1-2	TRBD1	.	TGCAGCGTTGGGAGCAGTGTGAGACAGGGGATCTATGGCTACACCTTC	CSVGSSVRQGIYGYTF
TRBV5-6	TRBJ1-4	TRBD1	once	TGTGCCAGCAGCCCCTGGCACTTATCAGGGGGAGAAAAACTGTTTTTT	CASSPWHLSGGEKLFF
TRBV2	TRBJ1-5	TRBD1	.	TGTGCCAGCAAGCCCCGGACAGGGGATTCTCAGCCCCAGCATTTT	CASKPRTGDSQPQHF
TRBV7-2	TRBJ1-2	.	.	TGTGCCAGCAGCCGGAACCGGGACGGATACTATGGCTACACCTTC	CASSRNRDGYYGYTF
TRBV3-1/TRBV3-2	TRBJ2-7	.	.	TGTGCCAGCAGGGGAGCGGGCACCTACGAGCAGTACTTC	CASRGAGTYEQYF
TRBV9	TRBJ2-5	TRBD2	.	TGTGCCAGCAGCGTAGCTGGGGGAGGGGCCCAAGAGACCCAGTACTTC	CASSVAGGGAQETQYF
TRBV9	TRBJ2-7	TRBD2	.	TGTGCCAGCAGCGTAAGGGGGACTAGCGGGAACTACGAGCAGTACTTC	CASSVRGTSGNYEQYF
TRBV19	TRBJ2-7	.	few	TGTGCCAGTAGTCCCACCCGTAGCCACGAGCAGTACTTC	CASSPTRSHEQYF
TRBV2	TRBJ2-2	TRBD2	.	TGTGCCAGCAGCTTGACTAGCGTGAACACCGGGGAGCTGTTTTTT	CASSLTSVNTGELFF
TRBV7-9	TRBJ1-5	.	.	TGTGCCAGCAGCTTACAGGGTAATCAGCCCCAGCATTTT	CASSLQGNQPQHF
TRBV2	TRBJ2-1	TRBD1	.	TGTGCCAGCAGGACGAAGGACAGGGGGCCCTACAATGAGCAGTTCTTC	CASRTKDRGPYNEQFF
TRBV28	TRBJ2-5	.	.	TGTGCCAGCGGAGTTCTCGGCAGGGAGGAGACCCAGTACTTC	CASGVLGREETQYF
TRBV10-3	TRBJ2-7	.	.	TGTGCCACGAGGCTGGCGGCCGGGGAGCAGTACTTC	CATRLAAGEQYF
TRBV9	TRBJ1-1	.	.	TGTGCCAGCAGCGTAGCTAAAGGAACTGAAGCTTTCTTT	CASSVAKGTEAFF
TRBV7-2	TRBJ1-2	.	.	TGTGCCAGCAGTCCGGGGGGTGTGGGAGCTAACTATGGCTACACCTTC	CASSPGGVGANYGYTF
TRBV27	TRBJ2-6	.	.	TGTGCCAGCAGTTTATCGAGGCCGGGGGCCAACGTCCTGACTTTC	CASSLSRPGANVLTF
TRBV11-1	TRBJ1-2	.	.	TGTGCCAGCAGCTTGAGGGTAGACAGCAATGGCTACACCTTC	CASSLRVDSNGYTF
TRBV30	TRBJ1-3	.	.	TGTGCCTGGAGTGGAATTACAGGCCTTTCTGGGGGAAACACCATATATTTT	CAWSGITGLSGGNTIYF
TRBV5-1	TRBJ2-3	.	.	TGCGCCAGCAGCTTGGACGGTTCTAGCACAGATACGCAGTATTTT	CASSLDGSSTDTQYF
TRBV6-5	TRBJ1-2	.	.	TGTGCCAGCAGGCGAACAGTATCAGATGGCTACACCTTC	CASRRTVSDGYTF
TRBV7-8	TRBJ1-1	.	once	TGTGCCAGCAGCTCCCACAGGGTCTACACTGAAGCTTTCTTT	CASSSHRVYTEAFF
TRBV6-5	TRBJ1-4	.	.	TGTGCCAGCAGTCCCACCGGGGGGAATGAAAAACTGTTTTTT	CASSPTGGNEKLFF
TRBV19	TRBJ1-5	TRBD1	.	TGTGCCAGTAGTACCCGGGACAGGGACTTGCCCCAGCATTTT	CASSTRDRDLPQHF
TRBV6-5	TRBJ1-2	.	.	TGTGCCAGCAGGTTCCATTGGGGATTGGACTATGGCTACACCTTC	CASRFHWGLDYGYTF
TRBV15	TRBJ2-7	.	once	TGTGCCACCAGCAGAGAGGGCTATACCTACGAGCAGTACTTC	CATSREGYTYEQYF
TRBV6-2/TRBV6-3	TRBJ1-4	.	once	TGTGCCAGCAGTTACTCGCCCGCGGGGGACCCAACTAATGAAAAACTGTTTTTT	CASSYSPAGDPTNEKLFF
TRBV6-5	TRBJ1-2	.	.	TGTGCCAGCAGCCCGGGTCGGGACTATGGCTACACCTTC	CASSPGRDYGYTF
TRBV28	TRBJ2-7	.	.	TGTGCCAGCGGCCCGAGTTGGGAGCAGTACTTC	CASGPSWEQYF
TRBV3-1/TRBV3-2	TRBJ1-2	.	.	TGTGCCAGCAGCCCCCCTGGCGCAGGAAGCTATGGCTACACCTTC	CASSPPGAGSYGYTF
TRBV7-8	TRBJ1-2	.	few	TGTGCCAGCAGGGTACCGGGCCGGGACGGCGCTAACTATGGCTACACCTTC	CASRVPGRDGANYGYTF
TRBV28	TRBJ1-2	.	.	TGTGCCAGCAGTCCCCCCCATTCTGGCTACACCTTC	CASSPPHSGYTF
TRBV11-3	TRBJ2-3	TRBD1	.	TGTGCCAGCAGTTTGAGTCGCCAGGGGGTTGGGGATACGCAGTATTTT	CASSLSRQGVGDTQYF
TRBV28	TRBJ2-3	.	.	TGTGCCAGCAGTTTCCCCCGCGGTGGTACGCAGTATTTT	CASSFPRGGTQYF
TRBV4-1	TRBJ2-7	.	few	TGCGCCAGCAGCGCGGAGAAGGGGAACCCTTTCTACGAGCAGTACTTC	CASSAEKGNPFYEQYF
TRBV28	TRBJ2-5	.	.	TGTGCCAGCAGCCGTACGCCGGTGGACAGACGGCAAGAGACCCAGTACTTC	CASSRTPVDRRQETQYF
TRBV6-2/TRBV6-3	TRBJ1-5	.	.	TGTGCCAGCAGTCCAACAGGGAGCCTCGGCAATCAGCCCCAGCATTTT	CASSPTGSLGNQPQHF
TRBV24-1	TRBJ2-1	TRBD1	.	TGTGCCACCAGTGCCAAATCTTACCCCGCCAGTCCACACAGGGGATTTTACAATGAGCAGTTCTTC	CATSAKSYPASPHRGFYNEQFF
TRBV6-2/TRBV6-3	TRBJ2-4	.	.	TGTGCCAGCAGTTCAACTAGCGCCGACAGGAGCATTCAGTACTTC	CASSSTSADRSIQYF
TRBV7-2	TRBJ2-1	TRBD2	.	TGTGCCAGCAGTCCAGTTAGCGGGAGCTTTGGGAATGAGCAGTTCTTC	CASSPVSGSFGNEQFF
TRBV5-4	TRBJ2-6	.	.	TGTGCCAGCAGCTTGGAACTTGGGGCCAACGTCCTGACTTTC	CASSLELGANVLTF
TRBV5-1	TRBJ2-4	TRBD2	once	TGCGCCAGCAGAGATACGGGAGGCGCCAAAAACATTCAGTACTTC	CASRDTGGAKNIQYF
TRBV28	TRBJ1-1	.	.	TGTGCCAGCACTGTTACAGGGACGGTCACTGAAGCTTTCTTT	CASTVTGTVTEAFF
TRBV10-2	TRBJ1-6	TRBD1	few	TGCGCCAGCAGGGGACAGGGAAGATTTTATTCACCCCTCCACTTT	CASRGQGRFYSPLHF
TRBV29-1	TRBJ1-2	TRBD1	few	TGCAGCGTTGAAGAGCCCAGGGGGTATGGCTACACCTTC	CSVEEPRGYGYTF
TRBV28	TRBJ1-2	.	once	TGTGCCAGCAGCTCCTGGGGACAAACGGAAGGCTACACCTTC	CASSSWGQTEGYTF
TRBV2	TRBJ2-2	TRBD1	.	TGTGCCAGCAGTCCCCCCGACAGGGCCGGGGAGCTGTTTTTT	CASSPPDRAGELFF
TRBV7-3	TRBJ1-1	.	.	TGTGCCAGCAGCTTTGGGTCTTACGATGAAGCTTTCTTT	CASSFGSYDEAFF
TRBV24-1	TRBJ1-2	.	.	TGTGCCACCAGTGATACTGGTTACGGCTACACCTTC	CATSDTGYGYTF
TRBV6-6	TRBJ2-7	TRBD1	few	TGTGCCAGCATGCCAGGGGGCACGATCTACGAGCAGTACTTC	CASMPGGTIYEQYF
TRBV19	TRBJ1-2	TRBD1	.	TGTGCCAGTAGTTCTCATACAGGGGGCAGGAGCTATGGCTACACCTTC	CASSSHTGGRSYGYTF
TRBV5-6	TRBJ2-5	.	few	TGTGCCAGCAGCGTCTCCGGGGGGCGGGAGACCCAGTACTTC	CASSVSGGRETQYF
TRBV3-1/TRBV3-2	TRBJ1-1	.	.	TGTGCCAGCAGCTATTCACAGTTTAACACTGAAGCTTTCTTT	CASSYSQFNTEAFF